These T cell receptor beta chains were read from a single sample in a study of blood T cells in healthy people across ages. TCRdb processed the 5' RACE reads anew with MiXCR; each CDR3 protein has one entry. This sample has 700,000 to 1,000,000 distinct CDR3 sequences, with approximately 44% found just once. The specimen sequenced was blood. All receptors come from a man in his sixties in good health. CDR3s include the opening cysteine and the closing phenylalanine or tryptophan. D genes are given only for firm matches. Some rows mark clone size as missing; the rest say once, few, many or name a class of expanded clone.

TRBJ2-6,TRBV20-1,NA,NA,TGCAGTGCTAGAGGGGACACCACATTCTCTGGGGCCAACGTCCTGACTTTC,CSARGDTTFSGANVLTF
TRBJ2-4,TRBV7-2,NA,NA,TGTGCCAGCAGCCTGGGAGGGGGCTACGGGATTCAGTACTTC,CASSLGGGYGIQYF
TRBJ2-1,TRBV20-1,few,NA,TGCAGTGCTAGAGCGGATATCTCCTACAATGAGCAGTTCTTC,CSARADISYNEQFF
TRBJ2-1,TRBV7-9,NA,NA,TGTGCCAGCAGCTTAAGGGGGGGCCAAGGTGAGCAGTTCTTC,CASSLRGGQGEQFF
TRBJ1-2,TRBV12-3/TRBV12-4,few,NA,TGTGCCACCGACTCTAGGGCGTCTAACTATGGCTACACCTTC,CATDSRASNYGYTF
TRBJ2-2,TRBV7-9,once,NA,TGTGCCAGCACAGCTCGTCGCGGGGAGCTGTTTTTT,CASTARRGELFF
TRBJ2-7,TRBV11-3,NA,NA,TGTGCCAGCAGCTTAGGGGGGGGCAGGAGAGGGTCCTACGAGCAGTACTTC,CASSLGGGRRGSYEQYF
TRBJ2-7,TRBV15,NA,NA,TGTGCCACCAGCAGAGATCAATCGTCAGGGCTCGAGCAGTACTTC,CATSRDQSSGLEQYF
TRBJ1-2,TRBV7-2,NA,NA,TGTGCCAGCAGCTTGGGCAGGGAGAGGGGCTACACCTTC,CASSLGRERGYTF
TRBJ2-3,TRBV4-3,once,NA,TGCGCCAGCAGCGTACGAGGATTCGGCACAGATACGCAGTATTTT,CASSVRGFGTDTQYF
TRBJ2-1,TRBV20-1,few,TRBD2,TGCAGTGCTAACGGGGGGGGCTCCTACAATGAGCAGTTCTTC,CSANGGGSYNEQFF
TRBJ1-2,TRBV10-3,many,TRBD1,TGTGCCATCAGTGAAGAGGGGGCAGGTTCTGGCTACACCTTC,CAISEEGAGSGYTF
TRBJ2-5,TRBV28,NA,TRBD1,TGTGCCAGCAGTTTAGACCCCAGGGGGCCAGAGACCCAGTACTTC,CASSLDPRGPETQYF
TRBJ2-5,TRBV20-1,NA,NA,TGCAGTGCTAGAGACGACGCGGGATCCCTAGTTGAGCAGTACTTC,CSARDDAGSLVEQYF
TRBJ2-1,TRBV20-1,NA,TRBD2,TGCAGTGCAGGGACTAGCCGTGGGGTACAAGAGCAGTTCTTC,CSAGTSRGVQEQFF
TRBJ2-1,TRBV20-1,NA,TRBD2,TGCAGTGCAAGAACAGGCGGGGGGGGCAATGAGCAGTTCTTC,CSARTGGGGNEQFF
TRBJ2-1,TRBV5-5,NA,NA,TGTGCCAGCAGCTGGGGGGGCAGGTGGAATGAGCAGTTCTTC,CASSWGGRWNEQFF
TRBJ2-5,TRBV7-2,NA,NA,TGTGCCAGCAGCTTAGTCGGCCCGTTAGGGGGAGAGACCCAGTACTTC,CASSLVGPLGGETQYF
TRBJ1-2,TRBV12-3/TRBV12-4,many,NA,TGTGCCAGCAGTTTATTTTCGTCCCTGAGTTATGGCTACACCTTC,CASSLFSSLSYGYTF
TRBJ1-5,TRBV3-1,NA,NA,TGTGCCAGCAGCCAAGGTATCCCCACTTCCCAGCCCCAGCATTTT,CASSQGIPTSQPQHF
TRBJ2-5,TRBV7-2,many,NA,TGTGCCAGCAGCTCCGGACTAACCTCGGCCCAGTACTTC,CASSSGLTSAQYF
TRBJ2-7,TRBV15,NA,TRBD1,TGTGCCACCAGCAGAGCCACGGGACAGGGTTCCTACGAGCAGTACTTC,CATSRATGQGSYEQYF
TRBJ2-7,TRBV12-3/TRBV12-4,NA,NA,TGTGCCAGCAGCCTCGGGACTCAACAAGAGGCCCAGTACTTC,CASSLGTQQEAQYF
TRBJ2-7,TRBV20-1,many,NA,TGCAGTGCTAGAGGCCCTTCCAATTACGAGCAGTACTTC,CSARGPSNYEQYF
TRBJ2-1,TRBV6-5,NA,NA,TGTGCCAGCAGCCAGGGGGGGGGTCCTCCCTACAATGAGCAGTTCTTC,CASSQGGGPPYNEQFF
TRBJ2-1,TRBV7-2,NA,NA,TGCGCCAGCAGCTTGAATGACTATGAGCAGTTCTTC,CASSLNDYEQFF
TRBJ1-1,TRBV27,NA,NA,TGTGCCAGCAGTTTAATGATAGACCGGACTCCTAGGGAAGCTTTCTTT,CASSLMIDRTPREAFF
TRBJ1-1,TRBV12-3/TRBV12-4,once,NA,TGTGCCAGCAGTTTATTGAGGACTGAAGCTTTCTTT,CASSLLRTEAFF
TRBJ1-6,TRBV4-1,NA,TRBD1,TGCGCCAGCAGCCAAGGTGCAGGACAGGGGACGGTCTCCTATAATTCACCCCTCCACTTT,CASSQGAGQGTVSYNSPLHF
TRBJ2-3,TRBV6-5,few,NA,TGTGCCAGCAGTTACTCGATCGGGGAAACGCAGTATTTT,CASSYSIGETQYF
TRBJ2-3,TRBV7-6,many,TRBD2,TGTGCCAGCAGCTTAGGCCAACTAGCGGTTTCTAGCACAGATACGCAGTATTTT,CASSLGQLAVSSTDTQYF
TRBJ2-5,TRBV7-6,NA,TRBD1,TGTGCCAGCAGCCCCCGAGGTAATAGGGGGCTGGAGACCCAGTACTTC,CASSPRGNRGLETQYF
TRBJ2-1,TRBV20-1,many,TRBD1,TGCAGTGCAAGACAGGGCGAGGGCACACGGGGTCGCAATGAGCAGTTCTTC,CSARQGEGTRGRNEQFF
TRBJ1-1,TRBV20-1,NA,NA,TGCAGTGCTTGGGGACCGGAGAACGCTGAAGCTTTCTTT,CSAWGPENAEAFF
TRBJ1-2,TRBV6-4,NA,TRBD1,TGTGCCAGCAGGCCAGAGGACAGGGCGGACTATGGCTACACCTTC,CASRPEDRADYGYTF
TRBJ1-4,TRBV5-1,NA,TRBD1,TGCGCCAGCAGCTCGAAACAGGGGGTAGGGGAAAAACTGTTTTTT,CASSSKQGVGEKLFF
TRBJ2-7,TRBV6-5,NA,TRBD2,TGTGCCAGCAGTTACGCTCTCGGGGGGGCTCTCGAGCAGTACTTC,CASSYALGGALEQYF
TRBJ2-6,TRBV7-2,few,NA,TGTGCCAGCAGCTCGACCTGGGGTGGGGCCAACGTCCTGACTTTC,CASSSTWGGANVLTF
TRBJ2-3,TRBV7-3,NA,NA,TGTGCCAGCAGCTTCTCGCAGGCCAGTACGCAGTATTTT,CASSFSQASTQYF
TRBJ2-5,TRBV3-1,NA,TRBD1,TGTGCCAGCAGCCAAGGCACAGGGGCTGAGTACTTC,CASSQGTGAEYF
TRBJ2-7,TRBV20-1,few,TRBD2,TGCAGTGCCCCGCCGACTAGCGGAGACTACGAGCAGTACTTC,CSAPPTSGDYEQYF
TRBJ2-4,TRBV20-1,few,NA,TGCAGTGCTAGAGAGGCAGGGGCCGGAAACATTCAGTACTTC,CSAREAGAGNIQYF